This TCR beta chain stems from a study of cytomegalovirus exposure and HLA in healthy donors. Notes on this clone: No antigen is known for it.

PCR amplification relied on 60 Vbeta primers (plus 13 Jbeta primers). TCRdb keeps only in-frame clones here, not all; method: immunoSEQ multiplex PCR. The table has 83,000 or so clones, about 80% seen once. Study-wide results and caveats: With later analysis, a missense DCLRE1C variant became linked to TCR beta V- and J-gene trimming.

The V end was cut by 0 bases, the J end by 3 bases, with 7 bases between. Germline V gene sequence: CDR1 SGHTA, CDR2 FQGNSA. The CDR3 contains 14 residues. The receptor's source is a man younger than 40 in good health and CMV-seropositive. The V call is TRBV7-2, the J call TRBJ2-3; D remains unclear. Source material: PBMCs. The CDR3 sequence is CASSLARRTDTQYF. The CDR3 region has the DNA TGTGCCAGCAGCTTAGCCCGTCGTACAGATACGCAGTATTTT.